Listed below are T cell receptor beta chains from one sample, sequenced in a study of blood T cell repertoires in COVID-19. Assay: immunoSEQ multiplex PCR; the TCRdb copy retains only in-frame clones and omits some. The sample yields 75,000 or so clones, 82% seen once. The sequenced sample consisted of peripheral blood. Receptors originate from a woman aged 70 to 79 with acute or convalescent COVID-19. CDR3s include the opening cysteine and the closing phenylalanine or tryptophan. A D gene is named only where the DNA matches it firmly. Expanded clones are given a class, and other clones once, few, many or no size at all.

size	V	J	D	CDR3	DNA
NA	TRBV5-1	TRBJ2-3	NA	CASSISTGSSDTQYF	TGCGCCAGCAGCATAAGTACAGGGTCATCAGATACGCAGTATTTT
once	TRBV3-1/TRBV3-2	TRBJ1-2	NA	CASSLGQGTYTF	TGTGCCAGCAGCCTAGGGCAGGGGACCTACACCTTC
NA	TRBV5-4	TRBJ2-7	TRBD2	CASSASSSGRVGEQYF	TGTGCCAGCAGCGCGTCTTCTAGCGGGAGGGTGGGGGAGCAGTACTTC
NA	TRBV6-5	TRBJ1-1	TRBD1	CAMRTGLGTEAFF	TGTGCCATGCGGACAGGGCTGGGCACTGAAGCTTTCTTT
NA	TRBV7-8	TRBJ2-3	TRBD2	CASSLGASGMDTQYF	TGTGCCAGCAGCTTAGGGGCTAGCGGGATGGATACGCAGTATTTT
few	TRBV18	TRBJ2-7	TRBD2	CASSPRSGSSFESAEQYF	TGTGCCAGCTCACCACGTAGCGGGAGTTCGTTCGAATCAGCCGAGCAGTACTTC
NA	TRBV18	TRBJ1-5	TRBD1	CASSPGQGMKQPQHF	TGTGCCAGCTCACCGGGACAGGGAATGAAACAGCCCCAGCATTTT
NA	TRBV9	TRBJ1-2	NA	CASSASNRAGYGYTF	TGTGCCAGCAGCGCCTCTAACAGGGCTGGATATGGCTACACCTTC
NA	TRBV5-1	TRBJ2-3	TRBD1	CASSLEGRQGLYTDTQYF	TGCGCCAGCAGCTTGGAAGGGCGACAGGGGTTGTACACAGATACGCAGTATTTT
once	TRBV2	TRBJ2-3	TRBD2	CASHIAGIPVGTDTQYF	TGTGCCAGTCATATAGCGGGAATCCCCGTCGGCACAGATACGCAGTATTTT
NA	TRBV7-2	TRBJ2-1	NA	CASSASYSNEQFF	TGTGCCAGCAGCGCTAGCTATTCTAATGAGCAGTTCTTC
NA	TRBV3-1/TRBV3-2	TRBJ2-2	NA	CASSLNRGSTGELFF	TGTGCCAGCAGCCTCAACAGAGGGTCGACCGGGGAGCTGTTTTTT
few	TRBV5-1	TRBJ1-2	NA	CASSSGLAYGYTF	TGCGCCAGCAGCTCAGGGCTTGCCTATGGCTACACCTTC
NA	TRBV5-6	TRBJ2-7	NA	CASSKAGSEQYF	TGTGCCAGCAGCAAGGCAGGGTCCGAGCAGTACTTC
few	TRBV29-1	TRBJ1-1	NA	CSVARPIIMNTEAFF	TGCAGCGTTGCTAGGCCGATAATCATGAACACTGAAGCTTTCTTT
NA	TRBV10-3	TRBJ1-6	TRBD1	CAISESRTGVSPLHF	TGTGCCATCAGTGAGTCGCGGACAGGGGTATCACCCCTCCACTTT
NA	TRBV5-4	TRBJ1-2	NA	CASSLQTNYGYTF	TGTGCCAGCAGCTTACAGACTAACTATGGCTACACCTTC
once	TRBV9	TRBJ2-5	TRBD1	CASRATGAETQYF	TGTGCCAGCAGAGCGACAGGGGCAGAGACCCAGTACTTC
NA	TRBV5-8	TRBJ1-2	NA	CASSVDTNYGYTF	TGTGCCAGCAGCGTTGACACGAACTATGGCTACACCTTC
NA	TRBV24-1	TRBJ2-7	TRBD1	CATTNRGFSYEQYF	TGTGCCACTACCAACAGGGGCTTTTCCTACGAGCAGTACTTC
NA	TRBV6-4	TRBJ2-3	NA	CASSDRGYTDTQYF	TGTGCCAGCAGTGACAGGGGTTACACAGATACGCAGTATTTT
NA	TRBV11-2	TRBJ1-3	NA	CASSRPRRGNTIYF	TGTGCCAGCAGCCGACCGAGGAGGGGAAACACCATATATTTT
NA	TRBV7-2	TRBJ1-1	NA	CASSLAGQLNTEAFF	TGTGCCAGCAGCTTAGCGGGGCAGTTGAACACTGAAGCTTTCTTT
NA	TRBV4-1	TRBJ1-2	TRBD1	CASSHTGQGYGYTF	TGCGCCAGCAGCCACACGGGACAGGGCTATGGCTACACCTTC
NA	TRBV5-8	TRBJ2-1	TRBD1	CASSTWTGSGEQFF	TGTGCCAGCAGCACCTGGACAGGCAGTGGGGAGCAGTTCTTC